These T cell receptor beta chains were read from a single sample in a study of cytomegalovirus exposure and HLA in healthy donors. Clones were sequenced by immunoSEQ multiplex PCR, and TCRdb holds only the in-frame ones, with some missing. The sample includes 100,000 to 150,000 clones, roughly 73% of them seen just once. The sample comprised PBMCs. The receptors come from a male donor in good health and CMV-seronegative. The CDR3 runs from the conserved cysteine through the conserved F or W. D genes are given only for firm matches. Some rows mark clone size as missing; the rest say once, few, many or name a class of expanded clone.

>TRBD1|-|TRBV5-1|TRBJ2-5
CASRMGQEQETQYF
TGCGCCAGCAGGATGGGACAGGAGCAAGAGACCCAGTACTTC
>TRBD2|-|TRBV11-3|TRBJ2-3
CASSLDLAGGTDTQYF
TGTGCCAGCAGCTTAGATCTGGCGGGGGGCACAGATACGCAGTATTTT
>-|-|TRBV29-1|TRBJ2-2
CSVDTANTGELFF
TGCAGCGTTGACACAGCTAACACCGGGGAGCTGTTTTTT
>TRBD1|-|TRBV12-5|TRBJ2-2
CASGPGQASNTGELFF
TGTGCTAGTGGTCCTGGACAGGCCTCGAACACCGGGGAGCTGTTTTTT
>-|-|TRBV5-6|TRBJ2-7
CASSLADWEREQYF
TGTGCCAGCAGCTTGGCCGACTGGGAGCGCGAGCAGTACTTC
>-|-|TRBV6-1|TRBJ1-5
CASESYSNQPQHF
TGTGCCTCGGAGTCGTATAGCAATCAGCCCCAGCATTTT
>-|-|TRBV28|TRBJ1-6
CASSLRRADSPLHF
TGTGCCAGCAGTTTGAGGAGGGCAGATTCACCCCTCCACTTT
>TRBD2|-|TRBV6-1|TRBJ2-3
CASSASGAGVTDTQYF
TGTGCCAGCAGTGCCAGCGGAGCGGGGGTCACAGATACGCAGTATTTT
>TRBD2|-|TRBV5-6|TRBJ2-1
CASSFLAGALWDEQFF
TGTGCCAGCAGCTTCCTAGCGGGGGCCCTTTGGGATGAGCAGTTCTTC
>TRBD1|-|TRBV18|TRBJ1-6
CASSLGTGDNSPLHF
TGTGCCAGCTCACTAGGGACAGGGGATAATTCACCCCTCCACTTT
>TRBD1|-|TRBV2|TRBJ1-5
CASSPRGRGRNQPQHF
TGTGCCAGCAGTCCCCGGGGCAGGGGGAGAAATCAGCCCCAGCATTTT
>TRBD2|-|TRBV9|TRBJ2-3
CASSVDLRGGGDTQYF
TGTGCCAGCAGCGTAGATTTGAGGGGCGGGGGAGATACGCAGTATTTT
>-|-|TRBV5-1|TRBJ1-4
CASSLQGNEKLFF
TGCGCCAGCAGCTTGCAGGGTAATGAAAAACTGTTTTTT
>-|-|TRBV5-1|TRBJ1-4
CASSLDTTNEKLFF
TGCGCCAGCAGCTTGGACACAACTAATGAAAAACTGTTTTTT
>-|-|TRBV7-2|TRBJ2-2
CASSPRRATGELFF
TGTGCCAGCAGCCCCCGGAGGGCGACCGGGGAGCTGTTTTTT
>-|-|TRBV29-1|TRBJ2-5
CSVCNTGNQETQYF
TGCAGCGTTTGTAATACAGGGAACCAAGAGACCCAGTACTTC
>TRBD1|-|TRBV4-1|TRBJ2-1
CASSQGRGQGRNEQFF
TGCGCCAGCAGCCAAGGGAGGGGACAGGGGAGGAATGAGCAGTTCTTC
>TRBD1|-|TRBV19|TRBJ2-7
CASSISDRGVGYEQYF
TGTGCCAGTAGTATTTCGGACAGGGGGGTCGGGTACGAGCAGTACTTC
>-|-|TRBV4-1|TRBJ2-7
CASSQADWGHEQYF
TGCGCCAGCAGCCAAGCCGACTGGGGCCACGAGCAGTACTTC
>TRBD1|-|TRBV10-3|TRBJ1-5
CAISVGQGDQPQHF
TGTGCCATCAGTGTTGGACAGGGGGATCAGCCCCAGCATTTT
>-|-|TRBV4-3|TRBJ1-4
CASSQGPVATNEKLFF
TGCGCCAGCAGCCAAGGTCCGGTTGCAACTAATGAAAAACTGTTTTTT
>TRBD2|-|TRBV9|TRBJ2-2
CASSLTLAGRDTGELFF
TGTGCCAGCAGCCTTACTCTGGCAGGGAGGGACACCGGGGAGCTGTTTTTT
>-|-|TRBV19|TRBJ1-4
CASSTQGGEKLFF
TGTGCCAGTAGTACACAGGGCGGTGAAAAACTGTTTTTT
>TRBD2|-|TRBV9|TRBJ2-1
CASSVATSGGPFEQFF
TGTGCCAGCAGCGTAGCGACTAGCGGGGGGCCATTTGAGCAGTTCTTC
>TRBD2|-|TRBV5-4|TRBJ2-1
CASSLALAGSNEQFF
TGTGCCAGCAGCTTGGCATTAGCGGGGAGCAATGAGCAGTTCTTC
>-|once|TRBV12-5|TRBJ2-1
CASGFRVRNEQFF
TGTGCTAGTGGTTTCCGGGTCCGCAATGAGCAGTTCTTC
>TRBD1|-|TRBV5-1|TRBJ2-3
CASSFGTGVSDTQYF
TGCGCCAGCAGCTTCGGGACAGGGGTTTCAGATACGCAGTATTTT
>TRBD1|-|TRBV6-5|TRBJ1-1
CASNRQGHVTEAFF
TGTGCCAGCAACCGACAGGGGCATGTCACTGAAGCTTTCTTT
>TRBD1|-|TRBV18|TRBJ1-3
CASSYGTDTSGNTIYF
TGTGCCAGCTCATACGGGACAGATACTTCTGGAAACACCATATATTTT
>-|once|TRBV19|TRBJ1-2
CASRYLPGDNFYGYTF
TGTGCCAGCAGATACTTGCCTGGGGACAACTTCTATGGCTACACCTTC
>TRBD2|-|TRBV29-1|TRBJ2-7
CSVQSGTSGYEQYF
TGCAGCGTACAATCTGGGACTAGCGGGTACGAGCAGTACTTC
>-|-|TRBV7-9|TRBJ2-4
CASSLTRGVAKNIQYF
TGTGCCAGCAGCTTGACCAGGGGGGTAGCCAAAAACATTCAGTACTTC